This TCR beta chain was recovered during a study of blood T cell repertoires in COVID-19 (dated by TCRdb to 2020 to 2021). In the study overall: Samples from collaborators originated in the United States, Italy and Spain and spanned both the acute and convalescent phases of COVID-19. The sample metadata nearly always contained a de-identified subject ID, COVID-19 status, age in years and sex. A freely available public database, intended as a resource for researchers studying the immune response to SARS-CoV-2, is where the repertoires were released. Subjects who had been exposed to COVID-19, were actively infected with it, or had recovered from it provided the deeply sampled blood TCRbeta repertoires that made up the dataset. HLA class I and class II types, where available, came from metadata supplied by the sample provider rather than from assay-based typing. The samples were drawn from two sources: the first 160 participants of the ongoing ImmuneRACE study, and over 1,000 subjects contributed by 6 global collaborators. The prospective study material was composed of cDNA or gDNA derived from T cells, B-cell-depleted T cells, or PBMCs.

TCRbeta CDR3 regions were amplified from genomic DNA by means of the immunoSEQ Assay, a bias-controlled multiplex PCR. The paper's data handling went like this. Within the assay, amplification of reference gene primers was used to estimate how many nucleated cells each sample contained. Sequence reads were collapsed and filtered to measure the absolute abundance of every unique TCRbeta CDR3 rearrangement. For each sample, productive Simpson clonality was calculated as the square root of Simpson's diversity index over productive rearrangements. Entries here come from immuneACCESS through TCRdb and include only in-frame sequences with V and J called. Some clones fail to appear in such tables; in the studies checked, an unresolved V gene covers under half of the shortfall, and the cause of the remainder is unknown. From that table come the V and J calls and clone size; the DNA was used to work out D and trimming. The sample has a few hundred thousand clones on record, roughly 84% of them singletons. The ten largest make up 2% to 2.5% of the sample.

A second Seattle source provided samples from volunteer blood donors who had recovered from COVID-19. Whole blood was collected in K2EDTA tubes by collaborating institutions according to the institutions' own protocols. For TCRbeta analysis, collaborator samples were shipped as frozen whole blood, as isolated PBMCs, or as DNA extracted from either sample type. V is pared back by 4 bases and J by 1 base, with 17 bases lying between the germline termini. According to the germline V gene (reference sequence), CDR1 reads SGHNT and CDR2 reads YYREEE. The cysteine opens and the phenylalanine closes a CDR3 of 16 amino acids. Only the CDR3 part of the read is kept: 48 bases, read in frame from the first base. As concerns this clone: No cognate antigen has been identified for it. No much larger clonotype is one base removed from it; base qualities were not supplied.

The study at large found these results: The quantity of clinical and demographic metadata differed by source and by participant and was supplied without curation.

The clonotype originates from a man aged 40-50 years who had recovered from COVID-19. The sample consisted of peripheral blood. The chain uses TRBV5-4 and TRBJ2-5, with a tentative D gene TRBD2 over 6 matching bases. The DNA is as follows: TGTGCCAGCAGCCCACCGCCCCGGGGGATCCAAGAGACCCAGTACTTC. Protein translation: CASSPPPRGIQETQYF.